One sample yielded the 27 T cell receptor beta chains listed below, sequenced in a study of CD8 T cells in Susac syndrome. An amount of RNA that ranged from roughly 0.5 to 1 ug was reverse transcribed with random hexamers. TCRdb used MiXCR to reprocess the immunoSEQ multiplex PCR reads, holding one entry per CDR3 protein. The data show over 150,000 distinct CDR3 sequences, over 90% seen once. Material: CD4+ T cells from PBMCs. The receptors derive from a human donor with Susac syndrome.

Here the CDR3 reads CASSLTGSDEQFF. In DNA form, the CDR3 reads TGTGCCAGCAGTTTAACCGGCTCTGATGAGCAGTTCTTC. The rearrangement joins TRBV12-3 or TRBV12-4 to TRBJ2-1; D gene unclear. This CDR3 is built from 13 residues. The V end was cut by 2 bases, the J end by 8 bases, with 10 bases between.

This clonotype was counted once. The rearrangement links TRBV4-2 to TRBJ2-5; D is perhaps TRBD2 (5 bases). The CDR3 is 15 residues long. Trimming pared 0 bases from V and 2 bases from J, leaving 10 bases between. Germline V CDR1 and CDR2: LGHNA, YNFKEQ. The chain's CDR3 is CASSQDGSRQETQYF. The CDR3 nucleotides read TGTGCCAGCAGCCAAGATGGGAGCAGGCAAGAGACCCAGTACTTC.

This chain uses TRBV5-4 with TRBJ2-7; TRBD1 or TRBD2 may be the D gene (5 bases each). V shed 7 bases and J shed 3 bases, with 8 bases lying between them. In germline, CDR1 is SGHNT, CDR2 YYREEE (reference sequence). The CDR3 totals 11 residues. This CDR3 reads CASGTLYEQYF. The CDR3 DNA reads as TGTGCCAGCGGGACCCTCTACGAGCAGTACTTC.

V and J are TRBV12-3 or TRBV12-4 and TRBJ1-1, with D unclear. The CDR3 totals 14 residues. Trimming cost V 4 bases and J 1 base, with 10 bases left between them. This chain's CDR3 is CASSSYKANTEAFF. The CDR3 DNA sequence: TGTGCCAGCAGTTCATACAAAGCGAACACTGAAGCTTTCTTT.

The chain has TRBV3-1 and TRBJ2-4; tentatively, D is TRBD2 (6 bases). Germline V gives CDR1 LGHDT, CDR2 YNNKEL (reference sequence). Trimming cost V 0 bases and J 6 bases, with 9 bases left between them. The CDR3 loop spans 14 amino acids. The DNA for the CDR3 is TGTGCCAGCAGCCAAGATGGCGGGATAAACATTCAGTACTTC. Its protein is CASSQDGGINIQYF.

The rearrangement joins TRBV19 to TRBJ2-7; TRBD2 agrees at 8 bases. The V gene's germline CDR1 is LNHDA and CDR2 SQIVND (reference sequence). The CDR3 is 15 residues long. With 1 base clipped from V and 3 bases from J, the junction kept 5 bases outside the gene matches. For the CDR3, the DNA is TGTGCCAGTAGTATAGCTCAGGGACTAGGCTACGAGCAGTACTTC. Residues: CASSIAQGLGYEQYF.

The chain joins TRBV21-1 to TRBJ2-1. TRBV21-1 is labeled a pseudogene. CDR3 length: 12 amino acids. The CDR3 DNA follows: TGTGCCAGCAGCAAAACTGGCGATGAGCAGTTCTTC. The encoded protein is CASSKTGDEQFF.

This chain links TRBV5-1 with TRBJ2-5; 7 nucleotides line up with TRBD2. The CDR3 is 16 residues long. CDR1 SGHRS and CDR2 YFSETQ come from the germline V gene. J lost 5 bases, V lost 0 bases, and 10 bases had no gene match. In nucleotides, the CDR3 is TGCGCCAGCAGCTTGGCGTATGGCGGGAGAGTGGAGACCCAGTACTTC. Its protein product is CASSLAYGGRVETQYF.

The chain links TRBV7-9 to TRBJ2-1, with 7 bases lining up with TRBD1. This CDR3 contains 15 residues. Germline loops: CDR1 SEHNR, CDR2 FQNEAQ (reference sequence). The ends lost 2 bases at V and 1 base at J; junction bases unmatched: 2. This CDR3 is CASSLRQGSYNEQFF. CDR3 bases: TGTGCCAGCAGCTTACGACAGGGTTCCTACAATGAGCAGTTCTTC. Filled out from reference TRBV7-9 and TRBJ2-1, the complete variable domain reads DTGVSQNPRHKITKRGQNVTFRCDPISEHNRLYWYRQTLGQGPEFLTYFQNEAQLEKSRLLSDRFSAERPKGSFSTLEIQRTEQGDSAMYLCASSLRQGSYNEQFFGPGTRLTVL.

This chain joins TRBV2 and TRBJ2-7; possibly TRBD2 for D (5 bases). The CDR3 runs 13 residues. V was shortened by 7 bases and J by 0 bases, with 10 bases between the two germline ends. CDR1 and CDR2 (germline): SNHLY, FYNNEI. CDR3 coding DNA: TGTGCCAGCAAAGCTACTAGCTCCTACGAGCAGTACTTC. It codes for CASKATSSYEQYF.

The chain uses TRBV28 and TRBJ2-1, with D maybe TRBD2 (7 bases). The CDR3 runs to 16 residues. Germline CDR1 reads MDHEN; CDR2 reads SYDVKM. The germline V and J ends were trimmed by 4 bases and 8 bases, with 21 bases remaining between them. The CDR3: CASSSLGRGIGDEQFF. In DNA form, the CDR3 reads TGTGCCAGCAGTTCCCTAGGGAGGGGGATCGGCGATGAGCAGTTCTTC.

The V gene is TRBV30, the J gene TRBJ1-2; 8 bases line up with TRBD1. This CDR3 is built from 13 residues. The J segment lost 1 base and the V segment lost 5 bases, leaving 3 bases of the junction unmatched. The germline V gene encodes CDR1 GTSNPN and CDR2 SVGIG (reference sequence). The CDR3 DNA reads TGTGCCTGGGGACAGGGATTTAACTATGGCTACACCTTC. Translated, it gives CAWGQGFNYGYTF. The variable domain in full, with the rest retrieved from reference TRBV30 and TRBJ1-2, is SQTIHQWPATLVQPVGSPLSLECTVEGTSNPNLYWYRQAAGRGLQLLFYSVGIGQISSEVPQNLSASRPQDRQFILSSKKLLLSDSGFYLCAWGQGFNYGYTFGSGTRLTVV.

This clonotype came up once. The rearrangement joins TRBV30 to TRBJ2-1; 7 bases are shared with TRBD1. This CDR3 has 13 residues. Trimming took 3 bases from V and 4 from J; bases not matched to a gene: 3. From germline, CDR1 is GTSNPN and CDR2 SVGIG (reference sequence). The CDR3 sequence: CAWSGDSYNEQFF. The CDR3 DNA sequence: TGTGCCTGGAGCGGGGACAGTTACAATGAGCAGTTCTTC.

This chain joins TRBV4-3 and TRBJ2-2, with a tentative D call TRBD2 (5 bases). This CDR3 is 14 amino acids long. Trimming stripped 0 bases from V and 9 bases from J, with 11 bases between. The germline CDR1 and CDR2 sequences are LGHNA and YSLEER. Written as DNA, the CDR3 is TGCGCCAGCAGCCAAGATGTGGGGAGACGGGAGCTGTTTTTT. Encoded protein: CASSQDVGRRELFF.

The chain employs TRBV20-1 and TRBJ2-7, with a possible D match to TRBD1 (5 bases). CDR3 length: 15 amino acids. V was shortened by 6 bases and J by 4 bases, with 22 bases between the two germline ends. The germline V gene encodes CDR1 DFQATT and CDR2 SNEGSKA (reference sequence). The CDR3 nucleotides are TGCAGTGCCCGGCCCCCAGGGAACCCCCTTTACGAGCAGTACTTC. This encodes CSARPPGNPLYEQYF.

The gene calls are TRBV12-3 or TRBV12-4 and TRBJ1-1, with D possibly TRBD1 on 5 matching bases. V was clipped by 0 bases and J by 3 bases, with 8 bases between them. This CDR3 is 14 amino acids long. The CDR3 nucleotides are TGTGCCAGCAGTTTAGCCGGGGACTACACTGAAGCTTTCTTT. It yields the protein CASSLAGDYTEAFF.

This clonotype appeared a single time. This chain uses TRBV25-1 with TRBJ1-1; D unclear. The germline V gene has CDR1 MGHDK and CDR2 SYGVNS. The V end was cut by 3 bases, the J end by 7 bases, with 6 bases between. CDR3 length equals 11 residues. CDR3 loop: CASSDGVEAFF. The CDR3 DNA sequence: TGTGCCAGCAGTGATGGTGTTGAAGCTTTCTTT.

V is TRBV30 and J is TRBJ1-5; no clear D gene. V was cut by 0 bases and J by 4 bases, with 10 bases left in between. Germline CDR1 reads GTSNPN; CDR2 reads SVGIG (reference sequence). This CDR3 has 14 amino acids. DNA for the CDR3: TGTGCCTGGAGTGTACGGCGGATGAATCAGCCCCAGCATTTT. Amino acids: CAWSVRRMNQPQHF. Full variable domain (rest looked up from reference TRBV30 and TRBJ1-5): SQTIHQWPATLVQPVGSPLSLECTVEGTSNPNLYWYRQAAGRGLQLLFYSVGIGQISSEVPQNLSASRPQDRQFILSSKKLLLSDSGFYLCAWSVRRMNQPQHFGDGTRLSIL.

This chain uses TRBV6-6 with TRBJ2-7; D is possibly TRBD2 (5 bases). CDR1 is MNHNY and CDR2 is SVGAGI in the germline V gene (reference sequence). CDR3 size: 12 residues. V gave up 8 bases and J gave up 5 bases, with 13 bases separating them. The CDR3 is CASCGQDDEQYF. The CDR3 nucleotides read TGTGCCAGCTGCGGGCAGGACGACGAGCAGTACTTC.

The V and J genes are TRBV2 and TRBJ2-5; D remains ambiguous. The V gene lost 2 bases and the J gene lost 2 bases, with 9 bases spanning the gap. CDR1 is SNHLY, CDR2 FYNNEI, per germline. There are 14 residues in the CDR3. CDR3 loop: CASSELARQETQYF. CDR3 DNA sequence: TGTGCCAGCAGTGAACTTGCCAGGCAAGAGACCCAGTACTTC.

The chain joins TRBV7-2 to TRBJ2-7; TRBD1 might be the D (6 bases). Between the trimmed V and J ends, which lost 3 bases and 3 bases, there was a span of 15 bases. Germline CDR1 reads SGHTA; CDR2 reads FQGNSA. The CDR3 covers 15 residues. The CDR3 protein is CASSFDRSVGYEQYF. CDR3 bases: TGTGCCAGCAGCTTCGACAGGTCGGTAGGCTACGAGCAGTACTTC.

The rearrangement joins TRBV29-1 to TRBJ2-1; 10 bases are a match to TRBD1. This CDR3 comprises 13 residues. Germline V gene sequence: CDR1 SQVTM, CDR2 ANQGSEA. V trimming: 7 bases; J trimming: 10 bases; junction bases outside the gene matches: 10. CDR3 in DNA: TGCAGCGATTTCCGGGACAGGGGAGGGGAGCAGTTCTTC. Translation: CSDFRDRGGEQFF.

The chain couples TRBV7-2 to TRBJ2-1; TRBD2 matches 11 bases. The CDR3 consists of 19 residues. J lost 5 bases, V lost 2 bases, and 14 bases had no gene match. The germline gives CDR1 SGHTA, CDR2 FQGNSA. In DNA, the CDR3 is TGTGCCAGCAGCTTAATGGGACTAGCGGCCAATTGGGGTGACAATGAGCAGTTCTTC. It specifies CASSLMGLAANWGDNEQFF.

CDR3 in DNA: TGTGCCAGCAGCCAAGCGGCCGCAGTTGAGACCCAGTACTTC. Its translation is CASSQAAAVETQYF. This sequence joins TRBV7-9 and TRBJ2-5; tentative D call: TRBD2 (5 bases). Trimming took off 5 bases at V and 5 bases at J, with 15 bases between the two ends. Germline CDR1 and CDR2: SEHNR and FQNEAQ (reference sequence). The CDR3 has 14 amino acids.

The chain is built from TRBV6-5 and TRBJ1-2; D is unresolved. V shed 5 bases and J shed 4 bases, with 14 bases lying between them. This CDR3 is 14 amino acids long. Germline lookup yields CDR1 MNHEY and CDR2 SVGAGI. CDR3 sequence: CASSPDGMAYGYTF. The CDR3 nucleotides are TGTGCCAGCAGTCCCGACGGGATGGCCTATGGCTACACCTTC.

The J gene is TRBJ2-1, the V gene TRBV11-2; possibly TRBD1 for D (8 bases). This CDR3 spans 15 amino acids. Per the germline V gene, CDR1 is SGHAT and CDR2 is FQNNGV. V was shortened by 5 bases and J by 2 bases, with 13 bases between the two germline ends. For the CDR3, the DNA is TGTGCCAGCAGCACAGGGGGGGGTCCCTACAATGAGCAGTTCTTC. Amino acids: CASSTGGGPYNEQFF. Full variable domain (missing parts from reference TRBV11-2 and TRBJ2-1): EAGVAQSPRYKIIEKRQSVAFWCNPISGHATLYWYQQILGQGPKLLIQFQNNGVVDDSQLPKDRFSAERLKGVDSTLKIQPAKLEDSAVYLCASSTGGGPYNEQFFGPGTRLTVL.

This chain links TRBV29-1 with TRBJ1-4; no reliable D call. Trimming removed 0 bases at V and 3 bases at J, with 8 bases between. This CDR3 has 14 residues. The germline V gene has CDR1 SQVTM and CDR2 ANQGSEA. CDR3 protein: CSVEDRAANEKLFF. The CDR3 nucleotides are TGCAGCGTTGAAGATCGGGCAGCTAATGAAAAACTGTTTTTT.